Listed below are T cell receptor beta chains from one sample, sequenced in a study of T cell responses to AZD1222 COVID-19 vaccine. Repertoires were generated with immunoSEQ multiplex PCR, while TCRdb's copy carries only in-frame clones and drops some. This sample yields about 110,000 clones, of which roughly 91% are seen a single time; 1.2% belongs to the top ten. The sample in question was peripheral blood, obtained on day 0 of AZD1222 vaccination. Receptors originate from an adult in good health. The CDR3 runs from the conserved cysteine through the conserved F or W. The D gene is left open where the match is weak. Only part of the rows carry a size: once, few, many, or a class if the clone is expanded.

j_call	v_call	d_call	clone_size	cdr3_aa	cdr3_nt
TRBJ1-2	TRBV4-3	.	.	CASSQDPRGGGYTF	TGCGCCAGCAGCCAGGACCCCAGGGGCGGCGGCTACACCTTC
TRBJ2-4	TRBV2	.	.	CASSGAGDLAKNIQYF	TGTGCCAGCAGTGGGGCAGGGGACTTAGCCAAAAACATTCAGTACTTC
TRBJ2-7	TRBV19	.	.	CASGDPGQTYEQYF	TGTGCCAGCGGCGACCCAGGGCAAACCTACGAGCAGTACTTC
TRBJ1-4	TRBV19	TRBD1	.	CASMTGTVNEKLFF	TGTGCCAGTATGACCGGGACAGTTAATGAAAAACTGTTTTTT
TRBJ2-6	TRBV5-1	.	.	CASSSRSPNTGANVLTF	TGCGCCAGCAGCTCTAGGTCCCCTAATACTGGGGCCAACGTCCTGACTTTC
TRBJ1-1	TRBV7-2	TRBD1	.	CASSLGISGQEAFF	TGTGCCAGCAGCTTAGGCATTTCGGGACAGGAAGCTTTCTTT
TRBJ2-1	TRBV19	TRBD1	.	CASSPGQPHNEQFF	TGTGCCAGTAGTCCGGGACAGCCCCACAATGAGCAGTTCTTC
TRBJ1-5	TRBV27	.	.	CASSLDHSNQPQHF	TGTGCCAGCAGTTTGGATCATAGCAATCAGCCCCAGCATTTT
TRBJ1-2	TRBV6-1	.	.	CASSENGQNRYTF	TGTGCCAGCAGTGAAAATGGCCAGAACCGCTACACCTTC
TRBJ2-7	TRBV19	.	.	CASSIQGPGRGVQYF	TGTGCCAGTAGTATTCAGGGGCCGGGACGGGGGGTGCAGTACTTC
TRBJ2-1	TRBV7-9	.	.	CASSLGIPGTLYNEQFF	TGTGCCAGCAGCTTAGGAATTCCAGGGACCCTATACAATGAGCAGTTCTTC
TRBJ1-2	TRBV5-4	.	once	CASSSPVKQGAYGYTF	TGTGCCAGCAGCTCCCCGGTGAAACAGGGAGCCTATGGCTACACCTTC
TRBJ2-2	TRBV27	TRBD2	.	CASSLLAGNTGELFF	TGTGCCAGCAGTTTATTAGCGGGGAACACCGGGGAGCTGTTTTTT
TRBJ2-7	TRBV27	.	.	CASSLAPYEQYF	TGTGCCAGCAGTTTAGCCCCCTACGAGCAGTACTTC
TRBJ1-6	TRBV6-5	TRBD1	few	CASSYSPGQINSPLHF	TGTGCCAGCAGTTACTCGCCGGGACAGATTAATTCACCCCTCCACTTT
TRBJ2-5	TRBV5-1	.	.	CASSLTETQYF	TGCGCCAGCAGCTTGACGGAGACCCAGTACTTC
TRBJ1-4	TRBV5-5	.	.	CASSQVQLGIGKLFF	TGTGCCAGCAGCCAGGTTCAGTTGGGAATCGGAAAACTGTTTTTT
TRBJ2-2	TRBV28	.	.	CASSFRTGANTGELFF	TGTGCCAGCAGTTTTCGAACAGGTGCGAACACCGGGGAGCTGTTTTTT
TRBJ1-2	TRBV18	TRBD1	.	CASSAPGTGAYGYTF	TGTGCCAGCTCAGCTCCCGGGACAGGGGCCTATGGCTACACCTTC
TRBJ1-3	TRBV11-2	.	once	CASSPSVTSGNTIYF	TGTGCCAGCAGCCCCTCCGTCACCTCTGGAAACACCATATATTTT
TRBJ1-4	TRBV5-5	.	once	CASSTGTPSVGKLFF	TGTGCCAGCAGCACCGGGACACCTTCAGTCGGAAAACTGTTTTTT
TRBJ2-5	TRBV30	.	.	CAWMSGVYQYF	TGTGCCTGGATGTCAGGGGTATACCAGTACTTC
TRBJ2-2	TRBV7-9	.	.	CASSLEVTTGELFF	TGTGCCAGCAGCTTAGAGGTTACGACCGGGGAGCTGTTTTTT
TRBJ2-5	TRBV7-6	.	once	CASSLAGGLRTQYF	TGTGCCAGCAGCTTAGCGGGGGGACTGAGGACCCAGTACTTC
TRBJ1-4	TRBV29-1	TRBD1	.	CSARQGVSTNEKLFF	TGCAGCGCCAGACAGGGGGTCTCAACTAATGAAAAACTGTTTTTT
TRBJ2-3	TRBV2	.	.	CASKGGVVDTQYF	TGTGCCAGCAAGGGGGGGGTGGTAGATACGCAGTATTTT
TRBJ2-5	TRBV9	TRBD1	.	CASSVGQGQETQYF	TGTGCCAGCAGCGTAGGACAGGGCCAAGAGACCCAGTACTTC
TRBJ1-3	TRBV7-8	.	.	CASSLVGTGNTIYF	TGTGCCAGCAGCTTAGTGGGCACTGGAAACACCATATATTTT
TRBJ1-2	TRBV9	.	.	CASSTRTANYGYTF	TGTGCCAGCAGCACCCGGACAGCAAACTATGGCTACACCTTC
TRBJ2-2	TRBV18	.	.	CASSPPAWVRDSNTGELFF	TGTGCCAGCTCACCACCGGCATGGGTCAGGGACTCGAACACCGGGGAGCTGTTTTTT
TRBJ2-1	TRBV2	TRBD1	.	CASSALYLPGGNNEQFF	TGTGCCAGCAGCGCGCTATACCTTCCAGGGGGAAACAATGAGCAGTTCTTC
TRBJ1-6	TRBV5-4	.	.	CASSWAGVSSYNSPLHF	TGTGCCAGCAGCTGGGCTGGGGTGAGCTCCTATAATTCACCCCTCCACTTT
TRBJ1-4	TRBV7-2	.	.	CASSLDGRGNEKLFF	TGTGCCAGCAGCTTAGACGGGAGGGGTAATGAAAAACTGTTTTTT
TRBJ2-3	TRBV19	TRBD2	.	CASYSGGADTQYF	TGTGCCAGCTATTCGGGGGGAGCAGATACGCAGTATTTT
TRBJ2-7	TRBV4-2	TRBD2	.	CASSQGPGGAYEQYF	TGTGCCAGCAGCCAAGGGCCCGGGGGGGCCTACGAGCAGTACTTC
TRBJ1-1	TRBV15	.	few	CATSRRQMNTEAFF	TGTGCCACCAGCAGACGACAGATGAACACTGAAGCTTTCTTT
TRBJ1-2	TRBV3-1/TRBV3-2	.	.	CASSQGGGKNYGYTF	TGTGCCAGCAGCCAAGGGGGGGGTAAGAACTATGGCTACACCTTC
TRBJ2-3	TRBV5-1	TRBD1	.	CASSRGRGTGTDTQYF	TGCGCCAGCAGCAGGGGCAGGGGGACGGGCACAGATACGCAGTATTTT
TRBJ2-1	TRBV3-1/TRBV3-2	TRBD2	.	CASSQGGGEQFF	TGTGCCAGCAGCCAAGGGGGGGGTGAGCAGTTCTTC
TRBJ1-5	TRBV6-1	.	.	CASSDPLEPQHF	TGTGCCAGCAGTGACCCCTTAGAGCCCCAGCATTTT
TRBJ1-2	TRBV6-5	.	.	CASKGGVYGYTF	TGTGCCAGCAAGGGAGGGGTCTATGGCTACACCTTC
TRBJ1-2	TRBV19	TRBD1	once	CASTSTGANYGYTF	TGTGCCAGTACTTCGACAGGGGCTAACTATGGCTACACCTTC
TRBJ1-2	TRBV5-1	.	.	CASSFSTLSYGYTF	TGCGCCAGCAGTTTTTCTACCCTATCCTATGGCTACACCTTC
TRBJ1-4	TRBV7-8	.	once	CASSTPGFGEKLFF	TGTGCCAGCAGCACCCCAGGGTTTGGAGAAAAACTGTTTTTT
TRBJ1-6	TRBV7-6	TRBD1	.	CASSLVSGTGGSYNSPLHF	TGTGCCAGCAGCTTAGTTTCCGGGACAGGGGGCTCCTATAATTCACCCCTCCACTTT
TRBJ1-1	TRBV5-1	.	.	CASSLEPGVNTEAFF	TGCGCCAGCAGCTTGGAACCTGGGGTGAACACTGAAGCTTTCTTT